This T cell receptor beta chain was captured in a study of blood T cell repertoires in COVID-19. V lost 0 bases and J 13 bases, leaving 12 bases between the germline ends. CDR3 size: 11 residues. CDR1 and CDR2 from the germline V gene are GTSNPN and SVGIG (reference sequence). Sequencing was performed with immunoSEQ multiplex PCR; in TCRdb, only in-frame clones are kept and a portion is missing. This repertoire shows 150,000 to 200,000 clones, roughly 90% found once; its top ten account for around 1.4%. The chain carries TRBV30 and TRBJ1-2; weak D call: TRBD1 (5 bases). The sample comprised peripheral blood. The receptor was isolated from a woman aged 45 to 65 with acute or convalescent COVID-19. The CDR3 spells CAWSVPGVVTF. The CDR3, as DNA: TGTGCCTGGAGTGTACCGGGGGTGGTCACCTTC.